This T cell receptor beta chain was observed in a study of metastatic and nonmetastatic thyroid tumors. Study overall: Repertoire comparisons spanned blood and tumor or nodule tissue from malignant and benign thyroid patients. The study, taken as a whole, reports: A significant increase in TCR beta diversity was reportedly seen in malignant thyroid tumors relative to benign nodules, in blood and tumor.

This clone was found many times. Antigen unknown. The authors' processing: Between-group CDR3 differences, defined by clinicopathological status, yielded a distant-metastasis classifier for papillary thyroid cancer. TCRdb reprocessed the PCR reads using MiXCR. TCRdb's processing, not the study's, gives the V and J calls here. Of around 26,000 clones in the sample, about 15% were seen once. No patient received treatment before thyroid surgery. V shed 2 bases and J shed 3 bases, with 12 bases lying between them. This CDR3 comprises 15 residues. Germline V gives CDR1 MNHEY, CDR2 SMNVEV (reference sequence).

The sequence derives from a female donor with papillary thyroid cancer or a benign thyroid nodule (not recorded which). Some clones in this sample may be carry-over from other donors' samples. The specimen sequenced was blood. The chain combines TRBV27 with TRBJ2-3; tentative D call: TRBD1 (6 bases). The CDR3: CASSLRVQGTDTQYF. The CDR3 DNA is TGTGCCAGCAGTTTAAGAGTCCAGGGGACAGATACGCAGTATTTT.